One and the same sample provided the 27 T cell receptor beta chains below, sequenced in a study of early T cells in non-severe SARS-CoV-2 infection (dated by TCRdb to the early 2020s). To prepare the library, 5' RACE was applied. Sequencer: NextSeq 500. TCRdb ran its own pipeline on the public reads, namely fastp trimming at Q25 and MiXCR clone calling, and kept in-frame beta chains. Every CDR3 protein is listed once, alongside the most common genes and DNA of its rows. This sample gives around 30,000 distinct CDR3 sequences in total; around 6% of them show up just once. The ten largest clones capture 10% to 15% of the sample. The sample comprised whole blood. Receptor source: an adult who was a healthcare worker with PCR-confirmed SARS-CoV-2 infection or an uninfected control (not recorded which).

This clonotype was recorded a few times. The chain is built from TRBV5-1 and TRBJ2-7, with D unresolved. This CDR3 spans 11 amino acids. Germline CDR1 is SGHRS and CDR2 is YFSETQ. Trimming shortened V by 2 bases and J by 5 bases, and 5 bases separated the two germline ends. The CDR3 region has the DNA TGCGCCAGCAGCTTTTCCGACGAGCAGTACTTC. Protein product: CASSFSDEQYF.

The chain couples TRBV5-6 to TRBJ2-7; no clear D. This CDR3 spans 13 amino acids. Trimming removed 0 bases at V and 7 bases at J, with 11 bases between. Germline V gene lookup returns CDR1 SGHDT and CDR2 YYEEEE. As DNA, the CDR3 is TGTGCCAGCAGCTTGGAGGTAGCATATGAGCAGTACTTC. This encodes CASSLEVAYEQYF.

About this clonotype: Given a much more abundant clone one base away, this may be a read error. In nucleotides, the CDR3 is TGTGCCTGGCGGGGGCAGGGAGTTGGTACGCAGTATTTT. It codes for CAWRGQGVGTQYF. This chain uses TRBV30 with TRBJ2-3; perhaps D is TRBD1 or TRBD2 (6 bases each). CDR3 length: 13 amino acids. From germline, CDR1 is GTSNPN and CDR2 SVGIG (reference sequence). Trimming pared 5 bases from V and 8 bases from J, leaving 17 bases between.

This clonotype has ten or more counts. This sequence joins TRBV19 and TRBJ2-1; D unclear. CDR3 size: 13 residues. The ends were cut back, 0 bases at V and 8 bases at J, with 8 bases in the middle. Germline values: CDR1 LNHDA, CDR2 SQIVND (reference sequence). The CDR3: CASSIDLEHEQFF. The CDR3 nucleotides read TGTGCCAGTAGTATAGATTTAGAGCATGAGCAGTTCTTC.

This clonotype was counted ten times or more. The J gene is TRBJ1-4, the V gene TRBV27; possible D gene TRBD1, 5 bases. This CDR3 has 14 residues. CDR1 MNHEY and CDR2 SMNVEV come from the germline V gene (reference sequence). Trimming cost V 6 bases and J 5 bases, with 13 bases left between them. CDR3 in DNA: TGTGCCAGCAGGTGGTCAGGGCCGAATGAAAAACTGTTTTTT. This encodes CASRWSGPNEKLFF.

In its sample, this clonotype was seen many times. This CDR3 is CASSRGTATNEKLFF. Written as DNA, the CDR3 is TGTGCCAGCAGCCGCGGGACAGCAACTAATGAAAAACTGTTTTTT. V is TRBV28 and J is TRBJ1-4; 7 bases are shared with TRBD1. This CDR3 spans 15 amino acids. Germline CDR1 and CDR2: MDHEN and SYDVKM. V lost 6 bases to trimming and J lost 0 bases; unmatched junction nucleotides: 4.

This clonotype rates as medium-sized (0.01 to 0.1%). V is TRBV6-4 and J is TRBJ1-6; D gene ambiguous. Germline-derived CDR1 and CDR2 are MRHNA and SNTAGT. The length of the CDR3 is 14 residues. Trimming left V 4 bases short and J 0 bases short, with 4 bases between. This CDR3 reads CASSAGSYNSPLHF. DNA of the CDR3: TGTGCCAGCAGTGCCGGCTCCTATAATTCACCCCTCCACTTT.

The CDR3 sequence is CASSRLENTDTQYF. The CDR3 DNA follows: TGCGCCAGCAGCCGGCTGGAGAACACAGATACGCAGTATTTT. This rearrangement joins TRBV5-1 to TRBJ2-3, with D unresolved. The CDR3 is 14 residues long. Germline values: CDR1 SGHRS, CDR2 YFSETQ. Between the trimmed V and J ends, which lost 4 bases and 2 bases, there was a span of 11 bases.

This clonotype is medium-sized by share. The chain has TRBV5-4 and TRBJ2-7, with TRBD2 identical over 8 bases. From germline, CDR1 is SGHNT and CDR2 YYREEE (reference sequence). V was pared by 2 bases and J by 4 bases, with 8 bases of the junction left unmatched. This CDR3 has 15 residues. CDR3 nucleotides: TGTGCCAGCAGCTTTTTCGGGGGGGCCCCTTACGAGCAGTACTTC. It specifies CASSFFGGAPYEQYF.

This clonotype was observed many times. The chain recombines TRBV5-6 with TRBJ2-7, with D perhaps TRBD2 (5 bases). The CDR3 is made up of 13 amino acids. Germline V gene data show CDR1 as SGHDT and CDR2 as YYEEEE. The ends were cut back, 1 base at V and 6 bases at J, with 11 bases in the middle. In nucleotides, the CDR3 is TGTGCCAGCAGCTTGCGAGGGATGGGCGAGCAGTACTTC. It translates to CASSLRGMGEQYF. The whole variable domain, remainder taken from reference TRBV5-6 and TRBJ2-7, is DAGVTQSPTHLIKTRGQQVTLRCSPKSGHDTVSWYQQALGQGPQFIFQYYEEEERQRGNFPDRFSGHQFPNYSSELNVNALLLGDSALYLCASSLRGMGEQYFGPGTRLTVT.

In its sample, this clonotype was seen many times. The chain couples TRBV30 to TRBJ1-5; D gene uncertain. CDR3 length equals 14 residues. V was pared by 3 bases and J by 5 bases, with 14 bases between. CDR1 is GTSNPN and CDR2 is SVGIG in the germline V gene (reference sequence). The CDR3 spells CAWSARGRDQPQHF. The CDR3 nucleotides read TGTGCCTGGAGCGCGAGAGGGCGCGATCAGCCCCAGCATTTT.

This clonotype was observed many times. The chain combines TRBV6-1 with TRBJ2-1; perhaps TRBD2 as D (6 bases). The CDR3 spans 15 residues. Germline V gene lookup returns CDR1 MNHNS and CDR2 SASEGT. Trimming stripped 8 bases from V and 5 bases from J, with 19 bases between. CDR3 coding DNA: TGTGCCAGCCAAGAGACGGGGGATGGACACAATGAGCAGTTCTTC. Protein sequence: CASQETGDGHNEQFF.

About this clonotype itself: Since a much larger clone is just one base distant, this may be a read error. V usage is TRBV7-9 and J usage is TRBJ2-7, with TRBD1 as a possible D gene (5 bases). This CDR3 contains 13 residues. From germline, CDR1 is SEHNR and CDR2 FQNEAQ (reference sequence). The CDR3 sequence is CASRQGQAYERYF. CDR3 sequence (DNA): TGTGCCAGCAGGCAGGGTCAAGCCTACGAGCGGTACTTC.

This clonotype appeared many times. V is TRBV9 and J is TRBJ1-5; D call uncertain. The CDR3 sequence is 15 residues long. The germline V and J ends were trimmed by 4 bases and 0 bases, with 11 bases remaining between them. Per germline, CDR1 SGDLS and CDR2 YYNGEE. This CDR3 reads CASSSEGSSNQPQHF. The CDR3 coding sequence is TGTGCCAGCAGCTCGGAAGGTAGTAGCAATCAGCCCCAGCATTTT.

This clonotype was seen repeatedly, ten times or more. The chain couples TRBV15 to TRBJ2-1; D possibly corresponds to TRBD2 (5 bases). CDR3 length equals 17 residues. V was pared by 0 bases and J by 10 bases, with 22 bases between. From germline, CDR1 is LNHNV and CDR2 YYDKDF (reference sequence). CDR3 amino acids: CATSRDEEVAGRLEQFF. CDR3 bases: TGTGCCACCAGCAGAGATGAGGAGGTAGCCGGAAGGTTGGAGCAGTTCTTC.

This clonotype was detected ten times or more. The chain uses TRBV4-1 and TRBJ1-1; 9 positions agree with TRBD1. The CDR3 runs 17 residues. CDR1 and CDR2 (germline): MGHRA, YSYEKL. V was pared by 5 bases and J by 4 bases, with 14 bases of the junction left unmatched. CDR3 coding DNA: TGCGCCAGCAGCGGCGGGGTATACAGGGGGCCGGGCACTGAAGCTTTCTTT. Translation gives CASSGGVYRGPGTEAFF.

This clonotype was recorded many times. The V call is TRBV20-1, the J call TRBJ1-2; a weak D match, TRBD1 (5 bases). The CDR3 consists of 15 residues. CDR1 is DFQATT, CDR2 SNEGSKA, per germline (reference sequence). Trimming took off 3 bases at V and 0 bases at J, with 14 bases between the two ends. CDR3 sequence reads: CSARGDTDSNYGYTF. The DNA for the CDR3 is TGCAGTGCTAGGGGGGATACAGATTCTAACTATGGCTACACCTTC.

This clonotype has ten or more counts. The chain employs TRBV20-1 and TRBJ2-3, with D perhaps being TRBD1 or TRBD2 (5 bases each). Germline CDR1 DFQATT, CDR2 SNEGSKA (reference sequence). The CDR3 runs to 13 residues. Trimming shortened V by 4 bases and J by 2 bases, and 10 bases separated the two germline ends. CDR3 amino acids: CSAMGDHTDTQYF. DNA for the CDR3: TGCAGTGCTATGGGGGACCACACAGATACGCAGTATTTT.

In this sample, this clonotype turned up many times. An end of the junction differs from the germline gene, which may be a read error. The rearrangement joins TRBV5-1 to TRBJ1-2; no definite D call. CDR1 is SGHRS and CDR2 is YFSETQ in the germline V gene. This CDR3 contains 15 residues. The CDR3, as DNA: TGTGCCAGCAGCTTGGAGCCTTCCAAGGGATATGGCTACACCTTC. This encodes CASSLEPSKGYGYTF.

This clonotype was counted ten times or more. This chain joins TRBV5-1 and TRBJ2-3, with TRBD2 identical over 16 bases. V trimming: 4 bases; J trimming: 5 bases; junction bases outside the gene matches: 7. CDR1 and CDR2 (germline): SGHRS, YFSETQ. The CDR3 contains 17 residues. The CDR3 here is CASSPGTSGGALDTQYF. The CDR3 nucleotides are TGCGCCAGCAGCCCCGGGACTAGCGGGGGGGCCTTAGATACGCAGTATTTT.

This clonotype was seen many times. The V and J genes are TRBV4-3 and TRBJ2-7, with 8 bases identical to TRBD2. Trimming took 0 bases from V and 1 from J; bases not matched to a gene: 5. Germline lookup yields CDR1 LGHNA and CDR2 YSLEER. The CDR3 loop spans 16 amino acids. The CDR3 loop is CASSQDPAGESYEQYF. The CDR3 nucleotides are TGCGCCAGCAGCCAAGATCCAGCGGGGGAATCCTACGAGCAGTACTTC.

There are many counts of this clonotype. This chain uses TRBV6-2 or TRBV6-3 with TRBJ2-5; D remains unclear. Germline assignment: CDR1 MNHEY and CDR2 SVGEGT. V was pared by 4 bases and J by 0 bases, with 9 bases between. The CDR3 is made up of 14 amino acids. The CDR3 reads CASSSHGDQETQYF. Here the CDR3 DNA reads TGTGCCAGCAGTTCCCACGGAGACCAAGAGACCCAGTACTTC.

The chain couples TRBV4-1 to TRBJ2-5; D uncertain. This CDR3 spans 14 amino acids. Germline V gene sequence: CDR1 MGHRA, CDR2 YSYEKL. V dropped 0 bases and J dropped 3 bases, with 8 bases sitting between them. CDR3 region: CASSQDPGKETQYF. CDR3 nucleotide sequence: TGCGCCAGCAGCCAAGATCCTGGCAAAGAGACCCAGTACTTC.

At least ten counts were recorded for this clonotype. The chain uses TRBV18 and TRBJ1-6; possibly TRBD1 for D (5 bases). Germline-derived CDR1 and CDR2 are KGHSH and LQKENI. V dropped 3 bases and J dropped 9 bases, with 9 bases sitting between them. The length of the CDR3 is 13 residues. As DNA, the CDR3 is TGTGCCAGCTCACCTGCGGGGGGTTCACCCCTCCACTTT. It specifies CASSPAGGSPLHF.

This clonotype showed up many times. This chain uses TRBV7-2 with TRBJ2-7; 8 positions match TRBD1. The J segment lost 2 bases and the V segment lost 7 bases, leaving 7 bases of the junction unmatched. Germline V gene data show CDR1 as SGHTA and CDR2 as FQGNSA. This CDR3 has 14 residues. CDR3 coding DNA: TGTGCCAGCACCCCGGACAGGGTGGCCTACGAGCAGTACTTC. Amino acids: CASTPDRVAYEQYF. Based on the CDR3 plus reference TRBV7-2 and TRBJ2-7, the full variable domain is GAGVSQSPSNKVTEKGKDVELRCDPISGHTALYWYRQSLGQGLEFLIYFQGNSAPDKSGLPSDRFSAERTGGSVSTLTIQRTQQEDSAVYLCASTPDRVAYEQYFGPGTRLTVT.

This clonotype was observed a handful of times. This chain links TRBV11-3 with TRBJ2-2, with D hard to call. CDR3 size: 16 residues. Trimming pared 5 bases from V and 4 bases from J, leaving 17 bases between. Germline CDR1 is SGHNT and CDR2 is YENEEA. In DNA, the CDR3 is TGTGCCAGCAGCGACCGACACCTCCTAGGCACCGGGGAGCTGTTTTTT. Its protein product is CASSDRHLLGTGELFF.

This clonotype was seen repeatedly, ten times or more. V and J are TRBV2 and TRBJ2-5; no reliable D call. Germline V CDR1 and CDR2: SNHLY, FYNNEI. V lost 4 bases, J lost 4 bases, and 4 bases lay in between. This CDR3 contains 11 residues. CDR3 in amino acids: CASSGIETQYF. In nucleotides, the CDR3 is TGTGCCAGCAGTGGTATAGAGACCCAGTACTTC.